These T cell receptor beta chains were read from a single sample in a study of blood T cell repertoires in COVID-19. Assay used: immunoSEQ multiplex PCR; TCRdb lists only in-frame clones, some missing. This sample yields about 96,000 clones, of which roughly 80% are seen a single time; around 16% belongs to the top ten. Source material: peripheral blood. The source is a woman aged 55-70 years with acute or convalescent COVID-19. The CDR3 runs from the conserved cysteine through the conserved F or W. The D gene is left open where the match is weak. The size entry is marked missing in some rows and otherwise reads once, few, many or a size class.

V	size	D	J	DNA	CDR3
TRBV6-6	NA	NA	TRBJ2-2	TGTGCCAGCAGTTACTACGAGGCCGGGGAGCTGTTTTTT	CASSYYEAGELFF
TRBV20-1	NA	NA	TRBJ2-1	TGCAGTGCCTCCCGGGAGTTCTTC	CSASREFF
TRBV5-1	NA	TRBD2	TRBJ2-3	TGCGCCAGCAGCTTATCACCGACTAGCGTCAGGACAGATACGCAGTATTTT	CASSLSPTSVRTDTQYF
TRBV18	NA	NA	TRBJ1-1	TGTGCCAGCTCACCACGGACCGACAGTGCGGAAGCTTTCTTT	CASSPRTDSAEAFF
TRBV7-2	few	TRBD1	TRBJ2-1	TGTGCCAGCAGTCTTACAGGGGGCCTCTCCTACAATGAGCAGTTCTTC	CASSLTGGLSYNEQFF
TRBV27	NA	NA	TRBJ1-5	TGTGCCAGCAGTTTAGGTGGGCCCAGGCAGCCCCAGCATTTT	CASSLGGPRQPQHF
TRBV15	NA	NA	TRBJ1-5	TGTGCCACCAGCGGACGAGGGTTTTATCAGCCCCAGCATTTT	CATSGRGFYQPQHF
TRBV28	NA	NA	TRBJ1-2	TGTGCCAGCACCGACCTACAGGCAGGGGATTCGGGCTATGGCTACACCTTC	CASTDLQAGDSGYGYTF
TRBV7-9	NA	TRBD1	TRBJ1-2	TGTGCCAGCAGAACAGGGGGCCTTGAGTATGGCTACACCTTC	CASRTGGLEYGYTF
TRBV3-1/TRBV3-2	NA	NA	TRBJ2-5	TGTGCCAGCAGCCAAGATTGGGCCCGAGAGACCCAGTACTTC	CASSQDWARETQYF
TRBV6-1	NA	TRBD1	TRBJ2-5	TGTGCCAGCAGTGAATGGGTTGTGACAGGGGAAGAGACCCAGTACTTC	CASSEWVVTGEETQYF
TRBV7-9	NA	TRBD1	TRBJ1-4	TGTGCCAGCAGCGAAACAGGGGGGACTAATGAAAAACTGTTTTTT	CASSETGGTNEKLFF
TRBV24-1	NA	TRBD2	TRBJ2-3	TGTGCCACCAGTGCGTCTAGCGGGGTTACAGATACGCAGTATTTT	CATSASSGVTDTQYF
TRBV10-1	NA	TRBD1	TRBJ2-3	TGCGCCAGCTCTGACAGGGGGCAAGATACGCAGTATTTT	CASSDRGQDTQYF
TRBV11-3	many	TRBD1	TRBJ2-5	TGTGCCAGCAGCTTAGGACGGAGACAGGGAATGTTGGAGACCCAGTACTTC	CASSLGRRQGMLETQYF
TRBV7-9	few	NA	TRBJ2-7	TGTGCCAGCAGCTCCACAGAAATCCACAGGTACGAGCAGTACTTC	CASSSTEIHRYEQYF
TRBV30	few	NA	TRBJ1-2	TGTGCCTGTACCGGGACAAGACTTAACTATGGCTACACCTTC	CACTGTRLNYGYTF
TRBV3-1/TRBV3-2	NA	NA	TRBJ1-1	TGTGCCAGCAGCCCAGGGTACAACATAGAGAACACTGAAGCTTTCTTT	CASSPGYNIENTEAFF
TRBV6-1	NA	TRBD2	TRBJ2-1	TGTGCCAGCAGTGAATCGCGGGGGTCCTACAATGGGCAGTTCTTC	CASSESRGSYNGQFF
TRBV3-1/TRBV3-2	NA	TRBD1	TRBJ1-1	TGTGCCAGCAGGTCGGGACAGGGAGTGAGAACTTTCTTT	CASRSGQGVRTFF
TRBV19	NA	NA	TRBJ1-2	TGTGCCAGTAGTACGACAGTGTTCTATGGCTACACCTTC	CASSTTVFYGYTF
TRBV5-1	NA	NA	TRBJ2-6	TGCGCCAGCAGCTTTGGTGACTTCCTGACTTTC	CASSFGDFLTF
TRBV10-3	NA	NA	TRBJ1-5	TGTGCCATCAGTGAGAGAACGGATCAGCCCCAGCATTTT	CAISERTDQPQHF
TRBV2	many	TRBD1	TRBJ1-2	TGTGCCAGCAGTCGGGACAGGGATGGCTACACCTTC	CASSRDRDGYTF
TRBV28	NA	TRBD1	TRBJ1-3	TGTGCCAGCAGACCACACAGGGGTAACTCTGGAAACACCATATATTTT	CASRPHRGNSGNTIYF
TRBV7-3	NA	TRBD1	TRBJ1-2	TGTGCCAGCAGCAAGGGACAGGGGTCGGCCTATGGCTACACCTTC	CASSKGQGSAYGYTF
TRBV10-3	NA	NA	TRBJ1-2	TGTGCCATCAGGGGGAGACGTGGCTACACCTTC	CAIRGRRGYTF
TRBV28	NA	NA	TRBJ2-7	TGTGCCAGCAGTCCGCCCAGGGGCGCCTACGAGCAGTACTTC	CASSPPRGAYEQYF
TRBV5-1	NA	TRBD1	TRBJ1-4	TGCGCCAGCAGTGGCCTGGGACAGTCGAGGGAAAAACTGTTTTTT	CASSGLGQSREKLFF
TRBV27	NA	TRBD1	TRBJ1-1	TGTGCCAGCAGAACAACAGGGGGCGGGGGATGGACTGAAGCTTTCTTT	CASRTTGGGGWTEAFF
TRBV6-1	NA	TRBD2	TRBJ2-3	TGTGCCAGCAGCCCCGGGACTAGCGGAGATACGCAGTATTTT	CASSPGTSGDTQYF
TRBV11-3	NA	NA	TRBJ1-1	TGTGCCAGCAGCTTAGTCCAGGGGAGCACTGAAGCTTTCTTT	CASSLVQGSTEAFF
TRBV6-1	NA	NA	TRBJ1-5	TGTGCCAGCAGTGAGCGGGGGCCGGGCAATCAGCCCCAGCATTTT	CASSERGPGNQPQHF
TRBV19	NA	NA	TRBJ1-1	TGTGCCAGTACCCCTTACCTAGGACAGTTTGTCGAAGCTTTCTTT	CASTPYLGQFVEAFF
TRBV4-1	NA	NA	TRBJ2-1	TGCGCCAGCAGCCAAGAAACAGGGAAAGGGACTGAGCAGTTCTTC	CASSQETGKGTEQFF
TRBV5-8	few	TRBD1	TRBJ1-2	TGTGCCAGCAGCCCGCCGGGACAGGGGAACTATGGCTACACCTTC	CASSPPGQGNYGYTF
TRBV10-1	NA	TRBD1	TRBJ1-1	TGCGCCAGCACCAACTACAGGGGCCCCCAGAACACTGAAGCTTTCTTT	CASTNYRGPQNTEAFF
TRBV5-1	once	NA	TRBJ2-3	TGCGCCAGCAGCTTGGTTCCGGGGAGCACAGATACGCAGTATTTT	CASSLVPGSTDTQYF
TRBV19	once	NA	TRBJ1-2	TGTGCCAGTAGTGAACAGTTGGGTCACTATGGCTACACCTTC	CASSEQLGHYGYTF
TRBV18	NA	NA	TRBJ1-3	TGTGCCAGCTCTGGGGGCCTAAACACCATATATTTT	CASSGGLNTIYF
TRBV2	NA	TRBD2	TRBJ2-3	TGTGCCAGCAGGGGGGGGACTAGCGGGGCCACTAGCACAGATACGCAGTATTTT	CASRGGTSGATSTDTQYF
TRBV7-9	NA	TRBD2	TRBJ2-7	TGTGCCAGCAGCTTATTAGCGGGGAAACATACTTCCTACGAGCAGTACTTC	CASSLLAGKHTSYEQYF
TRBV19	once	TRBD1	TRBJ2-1	TGTGCCAGTAGTATGGGACAGCCTATCTCCTACAATGAGCAGTTCTTC	CASSMGQPISYNEQFF
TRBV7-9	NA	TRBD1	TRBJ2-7	TGTGCCAGCTCCTCGGACAGGGCGGACTACGAGCAGTACTTC	CASSSDRADYEQYF
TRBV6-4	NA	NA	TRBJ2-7	TGTGCCTTGAAGTGGGGGGCCTACGAGCAGTACTTC	CALKWGAYEQYF
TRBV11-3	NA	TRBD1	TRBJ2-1	TGTGCCAGCAGTCAACAGGGGAAGGGTGGCAATGAGCAGTTCTTC	CASSQQGKGGNEQFF
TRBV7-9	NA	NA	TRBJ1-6	TGTGCCAGCAGCCGAGGGGGTAGTTCACCCCTCCACTTT	CASSRGGSSPLHF
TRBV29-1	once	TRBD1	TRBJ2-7	TGCAGCATACAGGGGGCCGACTACGAGCAGTACTTC	CSIQGADYEQYF
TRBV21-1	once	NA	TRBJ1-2	TGTGCCAGCAGCAAACTAAGACAGGGGGCTTACTATGGCTACACCTTC	CASSKLRQGAYYGYTF
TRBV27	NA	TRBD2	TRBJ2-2	TGTGCCAGCAGTTTCCCACAAACCAGCGGGGTGGGCACCGGGGAGCTGTTTTTT	CASSFPQTSGVGTGELFF